The source of this T cell receptor (beta chain) is a study of graft-versus-host responses after intestinal transplantation. Notes on the study in general: Recipient marrow held GvH clones, some first seen in ileum or blood. Allografts from individuals with graft-donor T cell macrochimerism displayed high graft-versus-host to host-versus-graft clonal ratios.

Using immunoSEQ multiplex PCR, the repertoire was profiled, and TCRdb retains in-frame clones only, with some absent. The data hold roughly 28,000 clones, with approximately 90% observed a single time. Germline lookup yields CDR1 SEHNR and CDR2 FQNEAQ (reference sequence). V was pared by 1 base and J by 9 bases, with 10 bases between. The CDR3 is 13 amino acids. Details on this clone: Antigen specificity is unknown.

The clonotype comes from a human patient who received an intestinal transplant, so some T cells may come from the graft donor. This specimen consisted of PBMCs, obtained around 460 days after intestinal transplantation. The genes are TRBV7-9 and TRBJ1-5; D uncertain. The CDR3 region has the DNA TGTGCCAGCAGCTTAGGGGCCCCTGCGCCCCAGCATTTT. Its translation is CASSLGAPAPQHF. Using reference TRBV7-9 and TRBJ1-5 for the parts outside the CDR3, the full variable domain is DTGVSQNPRHKITKRGQNVTFRCDPISEHNRLYWYRQTLGQGPEFLTYFQNEAQLEKSRLLSDRFSAERPKGSFSTLEIQRTEQGDSAMYLCASSLGAPAPQHFGDGTRLSIL.